The 23 T cell receptor beta chains below all came from one sample that was sequenced in a study of cytotoxic CD8 clonotypes in ibrutinib-treated CLL (dated by TCRdb to 2020 to 2022). Interpreted using the paper, the time point label stands for: roughly 2 years on ibrutinib. The library was generated by the immunoSEQ multiplex PCR assay. TCRdb obtained this table from immuneACCESS and retained in-frame rearrangements with V and J assigned. These tables miss some clones; where compared with another copy, unresolved V genes account for less than half of the shortfall, and the remainder is unexplained. Within this sample are about 160,000 clones, with approximately 80% of them counted one time only. Of the sample, 4.6% is held by the ten largest clones. Sequences were derived from PBMCs, sampled after 24 months of ibrutinib treatment. Every receptor here comes from a human donor with chronic lymphocytic leukemia.

J is TRBJ2-7 and V is TRBV19, with D hard to call. V shed 4 bases and J shed 2 bases, with 18 bases lying between them. Germline V CDR1 and CDR2: LNHDA, SQIVND (reference sequence). The CDR3 runs 16 residues. The CDR3 DNA sequence: TGTGCCAGTAGTACCTCCTCTTGGGCGAAAACCTACGAGCAGTACTTC. Amino acid sequence: CASSTSSWAKTYEQYF.

The gene calls are TRBV7-3 and TRBJ2-1, with TRBD1 matching 7 bases. After removal of 5 bases from V and 1 base from J, the junction contained 8 bases not matched to a gene. The CDR3 extends over 16 amino acids. The germline gives CDR1 SGHTA, CDR2 FQGTGA. CDR3 DNA: TGTGCCAGCAGCGTCTCAGGGGGAGAGTCCTACAATGAGCAGTTCTTC. Translating gives CASSVSGGESYNEQFF. The full variable domain, in which reference TRBV7-3 and TRBJ2-1 provide the parts outside the CDR3, is GAGVSQTPSNKVTEKGKYVELRCDPISGHTALYWYRQSLGQGPEFLIYFQGTGAADDSGLPNDRFFAVRPEGSVSTLKIQRTERGDSAVYLCASSVSGGESYNEQFFGPGTRLTVL.

V usage is TRBV7-2 and J usage is TRBJ2-7; 7 bases agree with TRBD1. Trimming took 5 bases from V and 3 from J; bases not matched to a gene: 4. CDR1 and CDR2 (germline): SGHTA, FQGNSA. The CDR3 contains 13 residues. The CDR3 protein is CASSGTGVYEQYF. CDR3 DNA sequence: TGTGCCAGCAGCGGAACAGGGGTCTACGAGCAGTACTTC.

The chain carries TRBV6-1 and TRBJ2-7; a possible D gene is TRBD2 (7 bases). V lost 6 bases and J 6 bases, leaving 15 bases between the germline ends. The CDR3 sequence is 13 residues long. CDR1 MNHNS and CDR2 SASEGT come from the germline V gene. CDR3 DNA: TGTGCCAGCAGCCTACCGGGGGGCGGCGAGCAGTACTTC. Translated, it gives CASSLPGGGEQYF.

The gene calls are TRBV11-2 and TRBJ1-5; D uncertain. V was cut by 7 bases and J by 1 base, with 14 bases left in between. This CDR3 has 15 amino acids. Germline-derived CDR1 and CDR2 are SGHAT and FQNNGV. CDR3 sequence (DNA): TGTGCCAGCAACCGGGCGATCTCGAGCAATCAGCCCCAGCATTTT. It codes for CASNRAISSNQPQHF.

The chain uses TRBV27 and TRBJ2-7; D tentatively reads TRBD1 or TRBD2 (5 bases each). The CDR3 extends over 15 amino acids. Germline values: CDR1 MNHEY, CDR2 SMNVEV (reference sequence). V was shortened by 4 bases and J by 1 base, with 14 bases between the two germline ends. CDR3 loop: CASSYLSGRSYEQYF. CDR3 nucleotides: TGTGCCAGCAGTTACCTCTCGGGACGGTCCTACGAGCAGTACTTC.

The rearrangement links TRBV7-3 to TRBJ1-2, with 12 bases identical to TRBD1. The V segment lost 3 bases and the J segment 6 bases; nucleotides outside the gene matches: 5. CDR1 SGHTA and CDR2 FQGTGA come from the germline V gene. This CDR3 is built from 15 residues. CDR3 sequence: CASSLGTGGRDGYTF. The CDR3 DNA is TGTGCCAGCAGCTTGGGGACAGGGGGCAGGGATGGCTACACCTTC. Together with reference TRBV7-3 and TRBJ1-2, the CDR3 gives the full variable domain: GAGVSQTPSNKVTEKGKYVELRCDPISGHTALYWYRQSLGQGPEFLIYFQGTGAADDSGLPNDRFFAVRPEGSVSTLKIQRTERGDSAVYLCASSLGTGGRDGYTFGSGTRLTVV.

For the CDR3, the DNA is TGTGCCAGCAGTGATAGCGGCGGTATTCAGTACTTC. It specifies CASSDSGGIQYF. The V call is TRBV2, the J call TRBJ2-4; perhaps TRBD2 as D (6 bases). V was clipped by 3 bases and J by 10 bases, with 10 bases between them. CDR1 SNHLY and CDR2 FYNNEI come from the germline V gene. CDR3 length: 12 residues.

V gene TRBV7-2 combines with J gene TRBJ1-5; a weak D match, TRBD1 (5 bases). The ends were cut back, 1 base at V and 2 bases at J, with 12 bases in the middle. This CDR3 contains 16 residues. Germline lookup yields CDR1 SGHTA and CDR2 FQGNSA. This CDR3 reads CASSLEPGGGNQPQHF. CDR3 coding DNA: TGTGCCAGCAGCTTAGAGCCGGGAGGGGGCAATCAGCCCCAGCATTTT.

J is TRBJ1-4 and V is TRBV4-2, with 7 bases identical to TRBD1. V was pared by 1 base and J by 0 bases, with 2 bases of the junction left unmatched. The CDR3 covers 16 residues. Germline-derived CDR1 and CDR2 are LGHNA and YNFKEQ. The CDR3 DNA reads TGTGCCAGCAGCCAAGGAGGGGGCCCAACTAATGAAAAACTGTTTTTT. The encoded protein is CASSQGGGPTNEKLFF.

V gene TRBV7-2 combines with J gene TRBJ1-1; D is unclear. V lost 5 bases, J lost 0 bases, and 10 bases lay in between. This CDR3 region has 14 residues. Germline CDR1 is SGHTA and CDR2 is FQGNSA. The CDR3 DNA reads as TGTGCCAGCAGCCCTACACTACTGAACACTGAAGCTTTCTTT. Protein: CASSPTLLNTEAFF.

The chain couples TRBV5-1 to TRBJ2-1; 11 bases fit TRBD2. CDR3 length equals 15 residues. The germline V gene encodes CDR1 SGHRS and CDR2 YFSETQ. The V and J ends lost 5 bases and 4 bases, in that order; junction bases with no gene match: 5. The CDR3 DNA sequence: TGCGCCAGCAGGCGGGGACTAGCGGCTTACAATGAGCAGTTCTTC. It is translated as CASRRGLAAYNEQFF.

The chain combines TRBV7-8 with TRBJ2-6; D call uncertain. CDR1 and CDR2 from the germline V gene are SGHVS and FQNEAQ. The V and J ends lost 1 base and 3 bases respectively, with 7 bases between them. This CDR3 comprises 15 residues. CDR3 protein: CASSLEPYGANVLTF. DNA of the CDR3: TGTGCCAGCAGCTTAGAACCGTATGGGGCCAACGTCCTGACTTTC.

This rearrangement joins TRBV4-3 to TRBJ1-2; D possibly corresponds to TRBD1 (6 bases). CDR1 is LGHNA and CDR2 is YSLEER in the germline V gene. This CDR3 region has 15 residues. Trimming stripped 0 bases from V and 4 bases from J, with 12 bases between. CDR3 coding DNA: TGCGCCAGCAGCCAAGACGGTAGGGGGGGCTATGGCTACACCTTC. It is translated as CASSQDGRGGYGYTF.

The gene calls are TRBV5-4 and TRBJ2-1; D is uncertain. Germline V gives CDR1 SGHNT, CDR2 YYREEE (reference sequence). CDR3 length: 15 amino acids. With 0 bases removed from V and 8 bases from J, the gap between germline ends came to 15 bases. For the CDR3, the DNA is TGTGCCAGCAGCTTGGTGGCTAGGGCGCCGGATGAGCAGTTCTTC. The encoded protein is CASSLVARAPDEQFF.

The V call is TRBV5-1, the J call TRBJ1-6; D remains unclear. The V end lost 2 bases, the J end lost 9 bases, and 15 bases lay between the germline ends. In germline, CDR1 is SGHRS, CDR2 YFSETQ. The CDR3 spans 15 residues. The CDR3 DNA follows: TGCGCCAGCAGCTTTGGCGATACCGCCGCTTCACCCCTCCACTTT. It encodes CASSFGDTAASPLHF.

V gene TRBV29-1 combines with J gene TRBJ1-3; 8 positions match TRBD1. This CDR3 spans 13 amino acids. The germline gives CDR1 SQVTM, CDR2 ANQGSEA. Trimming cost V 6 bases and J 0 bases; bases outside gene matches: 1. The CDR3 spells CSVGQDSGNTIYF. The CDR3 DNA is TGCAGCGTGGGACAGGACTCTGGAAACACCATATATTTT.

V usage is TRBV10-3 and J usage is TRBJ2-7, with 10 bases aligning to TRBD2. CDR1 is ENHRY, CDR2 SYGVKD, per germline. J gave up 5 bases and V 6 bases, and 10 bases lay outside the gene matches. The CDR3 has 15 residues. CDR3 nucleotides: TGTGCCATCAGGTTAGGAGCGGGAGGGCCCGACGAGCAGTACTTC. The encoded protein is CAIRLGAGGPDEQYF.

In this sample, this clone turned up once. V and J are TRBV9 and TRBJ1-5, with a possible D match to TRBD1 (5 bases). Germline V gene lookup returns CDR1 SGDLS and CDR2 YYNGEE. The V end lost 3 bases, the J end lost 11 bases, and 18 bases lay between the germline ends. The CDR3 has 14 amino acids. In DNA, the CDR3 is TGTGCCAGCAGCGGCCCGGGGGAGGGTGCGACCCAGCATTTT. Its translation: CASSGPGEGATQHF.

CDR3 sequence: CASTLNEPGQHLWRYEQYF. The CDR3 DNA reads as TGTGCCAGCACCCTAAATGAACCGGGACAGCACCTCTGGAGGTACGAGCAGTACTTC. The rearrangement uses TRBV11-3 and TRBJ2-7; 7 nucleotides agree with TRBD1. The CDR3 totals 19 residues. The ends lost 7 bases at V and 4 bases at J; junction bases unmatched: 25. Germline CDR1 reads SGHNT; CDR2 reads YENEEA. The variable domain in full, completed from reference TRBV11-3 and TRBJ2-7, reads EAGVVQSPRYKIIEKKQPVAFWCNPISGHNTLYWYLQNLGQGPELLIRYENEEAVDDSQLPKDRFSAERLKGVDSTLKIQPAELGDSAVYLCASTLNEPGQHLWRYEQYFGPGTRLTVT.

The chain recombines TRBV7-2 with TRBJ1-5; D uncertain. There are 16 residues in the CDR3. In germline, CDR1 is SGHTA, CDR2 FQGNSA. V was cut by 2 bases and J by 2 bases, with 13 bases left in between. This CDR3 is CASSLSAPRGNQPQHF. The CDR3, as DNA: TGTGCCAGCAGCTTATCGGCCCCGCGGGGCAATCAGCCCCAGCATTTT.

This clone was seen only a few times. The J gene is TRBJ2-6, the V gene TRBV19; D call uncertain. Trimming removed 6 bases at V and 0 bases at J, with 12 bases between. Germline CDR1 and CDR2: LNHDA and SQIVND (reference sequence). The CDR3 loop spans 16 amino acids. The DNA for the CDR3 is TGTGCCAGTAGCTCCCCCATGCTCTCTGGGGCCAACGTCCTGACTTTC. Protein product: CASSSPMLSGANVLTF.

The V gene is TRBV6-5, the J gene TRBJ1-1, with a weak D call TRBD1 (6 bases). Germline CDR1 is MNHEY and CDR2 is SVGAGI. Trimming pared 6 bases from V and 7 bases from J, leaving 12 bases between. The CDR3 runs 12 residues. The CDR3 protein is CASRNRENEAFF. As DNA, the CDR3 is TGTGCCAGCAGGAACAGGGAGAATGAAGCTTTCTTT.